These T cell receptor beta chains were read from a single sample in a study of cytomegalovirus exposure and HLA in healthy donors. Profiling relied on immunoSEQ multiplex PCR, and the TCRdb table lists in-frame clones only, not all of them. This sample has 200,000 to 250,000 clones, with 85% found just once. Sequenced: PBMCs. The receptors here all came from a human donor in good health. Each CDR3 is given with its conserved first and last residue. The D gene is left open where the match is weak.

cdr3_aa: CAILTSGSETQYF
v_call: TRBV2
d_call: TRBD2

cdr3_aa: CASSLEFMGSNEKLFF
v_call: TRBV5-8
d_call: .

cdr3_aa: CAWSTGGEQYF
v_call: TRBV30
d_call: TRBD1

cdr3_aa: CAINPTGPMETQYF
v_call: TRBV10-3
d_call: .

cdr3_aa: CATSRDRGLYNEQFF
v_call: TRBV15
d_call: TRBD1

cdr3_aa: CASRGPGTGDFGYTF
v_call: TRBV4-1
d_call: TRBD1

cdr3_aa: CASSQRGSAKNIQYF
v_call: TRBV4-3
d_call: .

cdr3_aa: CASSVRDRGTGGNQPQHF
v_call: TRBV5-6
d_call: TRBD1

cdr3_aa: CASSTGSGRNSPLHF
v_call: TRBV5-1
d_call: .

cdr3_aa: CASSISWTGDEQYF
v_call: TRBV2
d_call: TRBD1

cdr3_aa: CASSLASGKYNEQFF
v_call: TRBV7-9
d_call: TRBD2

cdr3_aa: CASSLPGQGQNEQFF
v_call: TRBV6-6
d_call: TRBD1

cdr3_aa: CASSPLTHQPQHF
v_call: TRBV25-1
d_call: .

cdr3_aa: CASSLEPPGQNDEQFF
v_call: TRBV5-1
d_call: TRBD1

cdr3_aa: CATALQDGQRGEQYF
v_call: TRBV27
d_call: .

cdr3_aa: CASSQETSASTDTQYF
v_call: TRBV4-2
d_call: TRBD2

cdr3_aa: CASSRETVRPEQYF
v_call: TRBV6-6
d_call: .

cdr3_aa: CASSQDWTRRLYNEQFF
v_call: TRBV4-2
d_call: TRBD2